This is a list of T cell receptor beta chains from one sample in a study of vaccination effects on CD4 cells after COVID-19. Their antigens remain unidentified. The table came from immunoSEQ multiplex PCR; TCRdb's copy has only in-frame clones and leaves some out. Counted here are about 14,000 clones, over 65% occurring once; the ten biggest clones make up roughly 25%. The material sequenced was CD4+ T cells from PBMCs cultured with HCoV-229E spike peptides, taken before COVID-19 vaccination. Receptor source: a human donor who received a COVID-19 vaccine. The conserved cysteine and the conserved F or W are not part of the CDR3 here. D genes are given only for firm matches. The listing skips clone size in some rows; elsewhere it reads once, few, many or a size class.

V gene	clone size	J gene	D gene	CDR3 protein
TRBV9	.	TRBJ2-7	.	ASSPGTRTGFYEQY
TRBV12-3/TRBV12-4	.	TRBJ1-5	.	ASSFDNQPQH
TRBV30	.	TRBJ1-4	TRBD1	AWSLGQLEKLF
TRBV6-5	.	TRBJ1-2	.	ASSYYGRDEGYT
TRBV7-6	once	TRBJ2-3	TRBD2	ASSLARGSGGYTNTQY
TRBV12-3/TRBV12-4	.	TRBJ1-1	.	ASSQGMNTEAF
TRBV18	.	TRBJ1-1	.	ASSPRVQGNGAF
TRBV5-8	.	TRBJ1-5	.	ASSLEQSNQPQH
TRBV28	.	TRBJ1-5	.	ASRSGLVGYQPQH
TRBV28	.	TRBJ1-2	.	ASIPGWASAGYT
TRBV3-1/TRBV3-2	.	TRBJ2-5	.	ASGQETQY
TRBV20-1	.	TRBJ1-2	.	SAQDSPGYT
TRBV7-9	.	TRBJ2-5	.	ASSLRGEETQY
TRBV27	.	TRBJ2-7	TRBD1	ASSLGQVVYEQY
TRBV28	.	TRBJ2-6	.	ASRGEAGGANVLT
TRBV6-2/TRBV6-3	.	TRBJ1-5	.	ASTPMGGNQPQH
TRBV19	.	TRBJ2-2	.	ASSIGGRVGAGELF
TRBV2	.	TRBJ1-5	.	ASSGRGSSNQPQH
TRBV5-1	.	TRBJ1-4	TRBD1	ASSTTGDATNEKLF
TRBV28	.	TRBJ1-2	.	ASSSRGAGTYGYT
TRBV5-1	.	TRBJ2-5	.	ASSSRTRQETQY
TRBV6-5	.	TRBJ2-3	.	ASSTRTDTQY
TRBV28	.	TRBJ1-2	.	ASIGTSENYGYT
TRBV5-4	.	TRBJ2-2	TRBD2	ASSRVSGGTGELF
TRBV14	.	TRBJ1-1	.	ASSQNFPATVYTEAF
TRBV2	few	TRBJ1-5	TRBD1	ASNPDRDGQPQH
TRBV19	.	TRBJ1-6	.	ASSSFSSGTGGSPLH
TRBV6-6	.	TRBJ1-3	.	ASSYLGGHSGNTIY
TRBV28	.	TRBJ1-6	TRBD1	ASRGTGNSPLH
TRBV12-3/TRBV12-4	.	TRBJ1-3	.	ASSLGGNTIY
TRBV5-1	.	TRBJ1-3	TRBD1	ASRTGTGNTIY
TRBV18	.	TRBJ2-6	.	ASSPRSGANVLT
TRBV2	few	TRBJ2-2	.	ASSEMSRGRQF
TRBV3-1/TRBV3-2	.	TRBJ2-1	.	ASSQDTSYNEQF
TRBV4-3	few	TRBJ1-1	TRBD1	ASSQERVWTGGEAF
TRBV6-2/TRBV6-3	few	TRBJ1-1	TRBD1	ASSPHDREGAEAF
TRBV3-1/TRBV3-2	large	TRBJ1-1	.	ASSQGAGAF
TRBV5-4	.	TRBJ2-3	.	ASSLKGGTDTQY
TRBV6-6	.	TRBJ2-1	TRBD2	ASSRLAGERGNEQF
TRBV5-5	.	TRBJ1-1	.	ASSPDDRQGNTEAF
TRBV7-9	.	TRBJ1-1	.	ASSLGGTKRLNTEAF
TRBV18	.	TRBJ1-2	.	ATKSWTEDGYT
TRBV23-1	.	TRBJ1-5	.	ASSQDRLCNQPQH
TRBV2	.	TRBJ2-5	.	ASSGLAQAAQY
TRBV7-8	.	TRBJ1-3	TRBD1	ASSLVTGAGNTIY
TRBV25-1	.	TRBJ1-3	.	ASSEIGSGNTIY
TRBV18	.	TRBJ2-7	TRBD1	ASSPGGQGPYEQY
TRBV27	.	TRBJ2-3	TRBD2	ASSLSPGLAGERRADTQY
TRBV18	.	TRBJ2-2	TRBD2	ASSPRSGGPNTGELF
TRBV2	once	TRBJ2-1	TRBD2	ATGLAGGPYNEQF
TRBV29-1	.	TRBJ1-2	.	SGVTDNYGYT
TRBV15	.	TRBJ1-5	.	ATSRDPGIGQPQH
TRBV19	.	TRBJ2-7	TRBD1	ASMVDRGSYEQY